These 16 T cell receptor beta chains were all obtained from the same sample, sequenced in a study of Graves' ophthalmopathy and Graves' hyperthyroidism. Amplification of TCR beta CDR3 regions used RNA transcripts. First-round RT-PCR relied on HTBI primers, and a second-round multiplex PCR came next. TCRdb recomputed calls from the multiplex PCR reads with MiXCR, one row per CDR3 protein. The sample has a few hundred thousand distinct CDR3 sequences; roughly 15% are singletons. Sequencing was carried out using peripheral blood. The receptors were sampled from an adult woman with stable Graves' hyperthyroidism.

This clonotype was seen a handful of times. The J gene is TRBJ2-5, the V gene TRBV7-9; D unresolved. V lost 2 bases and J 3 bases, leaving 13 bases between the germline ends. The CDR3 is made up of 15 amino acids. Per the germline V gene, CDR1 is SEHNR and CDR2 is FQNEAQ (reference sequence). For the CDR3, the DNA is TGTGCCAGCAGCTTATCGAAGAGATCTAAAGAGACCCAGTACTTC. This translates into CASSLSKRSKETQYF.

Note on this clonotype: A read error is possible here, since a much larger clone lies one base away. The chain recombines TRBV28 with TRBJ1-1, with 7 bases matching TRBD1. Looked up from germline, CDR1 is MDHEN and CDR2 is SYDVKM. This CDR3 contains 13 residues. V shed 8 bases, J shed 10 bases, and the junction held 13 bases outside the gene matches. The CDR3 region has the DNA TGTGCCAGCTATTTATCGACAGGGATTGGAGCTTTCTTT. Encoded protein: CASYLSTGIGAFF.

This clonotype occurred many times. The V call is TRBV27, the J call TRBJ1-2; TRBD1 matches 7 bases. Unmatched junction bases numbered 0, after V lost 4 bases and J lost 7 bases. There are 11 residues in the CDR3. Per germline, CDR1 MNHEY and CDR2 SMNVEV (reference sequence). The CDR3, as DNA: TGTGCCAGCAGTTACAGGGGTGGCTACACCTTC. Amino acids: CASSYRGGYTF.

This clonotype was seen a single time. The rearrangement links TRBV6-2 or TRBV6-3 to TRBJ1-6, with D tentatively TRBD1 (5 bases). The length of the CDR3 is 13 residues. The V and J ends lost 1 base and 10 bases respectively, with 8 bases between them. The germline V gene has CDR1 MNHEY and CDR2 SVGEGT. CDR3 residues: CASSYFGGSPLHF. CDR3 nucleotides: TGTGCCAGCAGTTACTTTGGGGGATCACCCCTCCACTTT.

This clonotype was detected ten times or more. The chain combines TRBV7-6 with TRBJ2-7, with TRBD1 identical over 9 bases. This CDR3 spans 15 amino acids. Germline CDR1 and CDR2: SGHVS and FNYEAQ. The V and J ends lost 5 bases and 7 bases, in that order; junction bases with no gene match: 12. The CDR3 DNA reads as TGTGCCAGCAGCCCCAATTCGGGACAGGGCGTAGAGCAGTACTTC. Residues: CASSPNSGQGVEQYF.

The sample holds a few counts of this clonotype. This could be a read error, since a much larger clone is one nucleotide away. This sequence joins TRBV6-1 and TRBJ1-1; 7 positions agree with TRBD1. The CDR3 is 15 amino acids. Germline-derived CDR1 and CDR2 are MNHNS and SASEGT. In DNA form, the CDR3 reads TGTGCCAGCAGTGCCCGGGACAGCTTGAACACTGAAGCTCTCTTT. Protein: CASSARDSLNTEALF.

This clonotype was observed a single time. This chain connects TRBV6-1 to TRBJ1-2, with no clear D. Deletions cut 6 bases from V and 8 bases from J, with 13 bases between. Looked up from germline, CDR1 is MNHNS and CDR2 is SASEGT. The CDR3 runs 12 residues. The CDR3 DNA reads TGTGCCAGCAGAAAACCTACGGGGGGCTACACCTTC. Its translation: CASRKPTGGYTF.

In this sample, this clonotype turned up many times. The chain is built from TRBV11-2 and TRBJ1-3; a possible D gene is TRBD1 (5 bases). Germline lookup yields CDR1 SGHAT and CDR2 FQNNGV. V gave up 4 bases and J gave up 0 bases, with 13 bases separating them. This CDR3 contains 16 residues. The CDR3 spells CASSSPGLLSGNTIYF. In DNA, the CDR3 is TGTGCCAGCAGCTCGCCGGGACTGCTCTCTGGAAACACCATATATTTT.

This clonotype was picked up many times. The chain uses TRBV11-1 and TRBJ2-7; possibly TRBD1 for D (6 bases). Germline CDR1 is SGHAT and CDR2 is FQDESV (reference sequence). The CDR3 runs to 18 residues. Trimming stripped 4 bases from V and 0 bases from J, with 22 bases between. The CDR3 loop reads CASSSKGAGQGSSYEQYF. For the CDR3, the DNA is TGTGCCAGCAGCTCAAAAGGCGCAGGGCAGGGGAGCTCCTACGAGCAGTACTTC.

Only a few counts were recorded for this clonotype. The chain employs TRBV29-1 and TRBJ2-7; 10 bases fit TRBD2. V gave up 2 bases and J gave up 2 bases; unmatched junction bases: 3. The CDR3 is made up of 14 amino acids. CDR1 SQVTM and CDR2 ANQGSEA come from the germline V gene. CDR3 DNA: TGCAGCGTTGAAATGCTAGCGGGAGCCTACGAGCAGTACTTC. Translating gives CSVEMLAGAYEQYF.

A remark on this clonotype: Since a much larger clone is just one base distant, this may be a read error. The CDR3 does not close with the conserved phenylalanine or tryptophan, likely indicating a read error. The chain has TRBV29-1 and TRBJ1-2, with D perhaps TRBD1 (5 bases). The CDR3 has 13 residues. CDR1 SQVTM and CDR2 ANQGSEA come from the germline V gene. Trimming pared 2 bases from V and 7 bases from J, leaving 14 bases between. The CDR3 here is CSVEPRDFSGYTV. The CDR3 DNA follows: TGCAGCGTTGAACCCAGGGATTTCAGTGGCTACACCGTC.

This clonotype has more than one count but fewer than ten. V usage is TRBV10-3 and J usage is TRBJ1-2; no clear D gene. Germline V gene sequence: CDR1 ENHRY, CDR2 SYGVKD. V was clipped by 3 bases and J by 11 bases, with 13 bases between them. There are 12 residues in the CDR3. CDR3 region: CAISENGLWYTF. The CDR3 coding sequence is TGTGCCATCAGTGAAAACGGACTTTGGTACACCTTC.

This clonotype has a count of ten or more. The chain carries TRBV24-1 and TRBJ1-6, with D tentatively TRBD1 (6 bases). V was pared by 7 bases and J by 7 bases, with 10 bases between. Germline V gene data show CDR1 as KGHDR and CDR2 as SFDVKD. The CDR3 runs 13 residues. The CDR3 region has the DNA TGTGCCACCAGGAGACAGGCAAATTCACCCCTCCACTTT. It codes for CATRRQANSPLHF.

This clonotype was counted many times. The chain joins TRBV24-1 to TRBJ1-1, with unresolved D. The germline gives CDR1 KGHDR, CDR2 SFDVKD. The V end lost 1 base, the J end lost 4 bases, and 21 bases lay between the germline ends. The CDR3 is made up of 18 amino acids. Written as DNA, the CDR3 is TGTGCCACCAGTGATTTCCGGTTAGGACCGTGGTTTGGCACTGAAGCTTTCTTT. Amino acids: CATSDFRLGPWFGTEAFF.

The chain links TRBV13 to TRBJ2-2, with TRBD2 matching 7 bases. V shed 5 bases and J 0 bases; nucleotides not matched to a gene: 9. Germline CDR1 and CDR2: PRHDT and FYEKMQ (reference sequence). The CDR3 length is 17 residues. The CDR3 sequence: CASSISSGLANTGELFF. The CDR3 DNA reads TGTGCCAGCAGCATAAGCTCCGGACTAGCGAACACCGGGGAGCTGTTTTTT.

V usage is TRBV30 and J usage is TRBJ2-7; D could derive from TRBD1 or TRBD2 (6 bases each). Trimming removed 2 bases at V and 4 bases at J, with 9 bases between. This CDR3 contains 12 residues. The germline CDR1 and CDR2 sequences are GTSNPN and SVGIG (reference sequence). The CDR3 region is CAWSRGRYEQYF. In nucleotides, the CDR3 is TGTGCCTGGAGTCGGGGGCGATACGAGCAGTACTTC.